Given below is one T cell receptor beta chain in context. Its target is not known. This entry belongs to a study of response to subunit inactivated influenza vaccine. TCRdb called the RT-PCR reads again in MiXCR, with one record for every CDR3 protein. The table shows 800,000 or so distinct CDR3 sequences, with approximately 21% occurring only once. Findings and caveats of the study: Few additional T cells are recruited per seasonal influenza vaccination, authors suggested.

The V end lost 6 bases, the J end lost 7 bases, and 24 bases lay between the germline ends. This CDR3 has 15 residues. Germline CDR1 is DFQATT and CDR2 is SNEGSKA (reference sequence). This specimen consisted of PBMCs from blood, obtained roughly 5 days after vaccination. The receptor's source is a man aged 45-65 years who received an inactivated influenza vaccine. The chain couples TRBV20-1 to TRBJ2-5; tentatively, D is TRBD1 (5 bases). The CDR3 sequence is CSAEAQQGFWGTQYF. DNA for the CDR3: TGCAGTGCCGAGGCTCAGCAGGGCTTTTGGGGGACCCAGTACTTC.